The entry that follows covers one T cell receptor (beta chain) sequence. Since a much larger clone is just one base distant, this may be a read error. Each CDR3 protein gets one entry after TCRdb re-called the PCR reads with MiXCR. The table includes hundreds of thousands of distinct CDR3 sequences, 20% to 25% detected once. This specimen comes from a study of molecular identifiers for immune sequencing clone quantification. The V gene lost 5 bases and the J gene lost 5 bases, with 13 bases spanning the gap. Germline V gene lookup returns CDR1 DFQATT and CDR2 SNEGSKA (reference sequence). The CDR3 totals 12 residues.

The gene calls are TRBV20-1 and TRBJ2-7; a possible D gene is TRBD1 (6 bases). The origin of this receptor is a human donor in good health. Some libraries in this study had Jurkat cell RNA spiked in. Source material: naive CD8+ T cells from blood, with Jurkat cell RNA spiked in. Documented subset: FACS-sorted CD8+CD4-CCR7+CD45RA+ naive T cells. The CDR3 spells CSAWTVSHEQYF. In DNA form, the CDR3 reads TGCAGTGCTTGGACAGTTTCCCACGAGCAGTACTTC.